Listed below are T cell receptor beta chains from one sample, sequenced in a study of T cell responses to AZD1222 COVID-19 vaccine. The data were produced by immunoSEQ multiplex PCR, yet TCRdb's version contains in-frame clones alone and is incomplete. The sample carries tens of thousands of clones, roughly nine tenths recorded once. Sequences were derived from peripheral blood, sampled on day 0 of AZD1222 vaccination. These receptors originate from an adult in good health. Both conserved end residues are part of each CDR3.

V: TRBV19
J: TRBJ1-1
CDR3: CASSRGQGQEAFF

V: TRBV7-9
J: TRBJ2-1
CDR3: CASSLGAGPYNEQFF

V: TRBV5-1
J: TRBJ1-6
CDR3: CASGGDNNSPLHF

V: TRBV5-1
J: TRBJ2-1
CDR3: CASSLLSVGESEQFF

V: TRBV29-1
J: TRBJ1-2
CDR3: CSVEEGDRINYGYTF

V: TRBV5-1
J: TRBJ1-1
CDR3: CASSSLSGTGSSAFF

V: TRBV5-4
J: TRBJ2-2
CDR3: CASSLGGADTGELFF

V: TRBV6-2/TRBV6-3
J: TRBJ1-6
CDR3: CASTPPGSYNSPLHF

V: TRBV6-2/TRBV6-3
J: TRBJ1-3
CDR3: CASSYRGSGNTIYF

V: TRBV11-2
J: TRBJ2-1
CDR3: CASSFRTGSLGYNEQFF